Listed here are 6 T cell receptor beta chains from one sample, sequenced in a study of shared clonotypes between healthy human individuals. The repertoire was sequenced with immunoSEQ multiplex PCR; TCRdb's copy has only in-frame clones and lacks some. Among about 2.3 million clones listed, around 90% were seen once. The material sequenced was naive CD4+ T cells from PBMCs. Sample subset: CD45RA+ positively selected. Receptors originate from a man in his late teens or twenties in good health. Some clones in this sample may be carry-over from other donors' samples.

The chain links TRBV30 to TRBJ1-2; perhaps TRBD1 as D (5 bases). V was shortened by 0 bases and J by 0 bases, with 14 bases between the two germline ends. The CDR3 consists of 16 residues. In germline, CDR1 is GTSNPN, CDR2 SVGIG (reference sequence). Here the CDR3 DNA reads TGTGCCTGGAGTGTGGTGGGGAGGGGAGCTAACTATGGCTACACCTTC. Its protein product is CAWSVVGRGANYGYTF. Drawing the rest from reference TRBV30 and TRBJ1-2, the complete variable domain is SQTIHQWPATLVQPVGSPLSLECTVEGTSNPNLYWYRQAAGRGLQLLFYSVGIGQISSEVPQNLSASRPQDRQFILSSKKLLLSDSGFYLCAWSVVGRGANYGYTFGSGTRLTVV.

This chain links TRBV7-2 with TRBJ2-1; 8 bases match TRBD2. The germline gives CDR1 SGHTA, CDR2 FQGNSA. Trimming cost V 1 base and J 4 bases; bases outside gene matches: 9. CDR3 length equals 17 residues. The chain's CDR3 is CASSLVGTSGTYNEQFF. The CDR3 DNA sequence: TGTGCCAGCAGCTTAGTGGGCACTAGCGGAACTTACAATGAGCAGTTCTTC.

The CDR3 protein is CASSKPTGQEIYEQYF. The CDR3, as DNA: TGTGCCAGCAGCAAACCCACAGGCCAGGAGATCTACGAGCAGTACTTC. This rearrangement joins TRBV21-1 to TRBJ2-7; the D call in the table, TRBD1, was not verified against the DNA. TRBV21-1 is reported as a pseudogene. The CDR3 runs to 16 residues.

Comment on this clone: Other DNA sequences in this sample translate to the same CDR3. The chain uses TRBV5-1 and TRBJ2-7; weak D call: TRBD2 (7 bases). The germline V gene has CDR1 SGHRS and CDR2 YFSETQ. This CDR3 is built from 15 residues. V was shortened by 0 bases and J by 4 bases, with 14 bases between the two germline ends. CDR3 bases: TGCGCCAGCAGCTTGGCCGGCGGGGGCGCTTACGAGCAGTACTTC. The encoded protein is CASSLAGGGAYEQYF. The full variable domain, completed using reference TRBV5-1 and TRBJ2-7, is KAGVTQTPRYLIKTRGQQVTLSCSPISGHRSVSWYQQTPGQGLQFLFEYFSETQRNKGNFPGRFSGRQFSNSRSEMNVSTLELGDSALYLCASSLAGGGAYEQYFGPGTRLTVT.

V and J are TRBV9 and TRBJ1-4, with TRBD1 matching over 8 bases. CDR3 length: 17 amino acids. Per the germline V gene, CDR1 is SGDLS and CDR2 is YYNGEE. With 4 bases clipped from V and 4 bases from J, the junction kept 12 bases outside the gene matches. CDR3 DNA: TGTGCCAGCAGCCTCCAGGGCGGACAGGGCTATAATGAAAAACTGTTTTTT. It specifies CASSLQGGQGYNEKLFF.

J is TRBJ2-7 and V is TRBV18; TRBD1 aligns across 7 bases. The CDR3 covers 17 residues. Per germline, CDR1 KGHSH and CDR2 LQKENI. With 6 bases clipped from V and 4 bases from J, the junction kept 18 bases outside the gene matches. The CDR3 nucleotides read TGTGCCAGCTCTCGAGATCCTAAAAGGGACAGCTCATACGAGCAGTACTTC. This gives the protein CASSRDPKRDSSYEQYF.